The rows below give T cell receptor beta chains drawn from one sample of a study of cytomegalovirus exposure and HLA in healthy donors. Some clones are missing from TCRdb's copy, which holds only in-frame ones; the method was immunoSEQ multiplex PCR. The table shows around 140,000 clones, with roughly four fifths occurring only once. Specimen: PBMCs. All receptors come from a young man in good health and CMV-seropositive. Each CDR3 is given with its conserved first and last residue.

TRBJ2-3 | TRBV28 | CASRARLAGLSTDTQYF
TRBJ2-5 | TRBV7-2 | CASSLARNQAQYF
TRBJ1-2 | TRBV28 | CASSFSRGPNYGYTF
TRBJ2-2 | TRBV6-1 | CASSEWTSGTNTGELFF
TRBJ2-3 | TRBV11-1 | CASSLAGGLATDTQYF
TRBJ1-1 | TRBV10-3 | CAISDREDTEAFF
TRBJ2-4 | TRBV19 | CASSPGLAGGLNIQYF
TRBJ1-1 | TRBV28 | CASSSGTGRANTEAFF
TRBJ2-6 | TRBV11-2 | CASSFVTGRAPGANVLTF
TRBJ1-4 | TRBV28 | CASSLSMPGIATNEKLFF
TRBJ2-7 | TRBV4-1 | CASSQTLAGGTYEQYF
TRBJ2-7 | TRBV28 | CASSAGTGPYEQYF
TRBJ2-4 | TRBV7-9 | CASSGEHHRALAKNIQYF
TRBJ2-1 | TRBV2 | CASSGLAGRNEQFF
TRBJ2-7 | TRBV5-1 | CASSVGTAYEQYF
TRBJ2-7 | TRBV27 | CASSSLDYEQYF
TRBJ2-6 | TRBV19 | CASSMGLFEYSGANVLTF
TRBJ1-2 | TRBV9 | CASSVTGTGESYTF
TRBJ1-2 | TRBV19 | CASSIWSTGLLDGYTF
TRBJ1-2 | TRBV2 | CATNSKTANSYGYTF
TRBJ1-6 | TRBV5-1 | CASSWGTVPGNSPLHF
TRBJ1-1 | TRBV11-1 | CASSFYQLNTEAFF
TRBJ2-1 | TRBV14 | CASSPLTSGDYNEQFF
TRBJ1-2 | TRBV28 | CASSLEGARGYTF
TRBJ2-7 | TRBV28 | CASSLWASSYEQYF
TRBJ2-1 | TRBV9 | CASSVAGPDYNEQFF
TRBJ2-3 | TRBV19 | CASSIAPLVSDTQYF
TRBJ2-1 | TRBV4-2 | CASSQVNFNGDNEQFF
TRBJ1-1 | TRBV5-6 | CASSSLDRVTEAFF
TRBJ2-4 | TRBV4-1 | CASSQVSIPTSGRRYIQYF
TRBJ1-2 | TRBV2 | CASSRQGTLGGYTF
TRBJ2-7 | TRBV5-1 | CASSLEGAQGGEQYF
TRBJ2-7 | TRBV6-1 | CASSERGWGLADLLRGSEQYF
TRBJ2-2 | TRBV7-9 | CASHETAKSFELFF
TRBJ1-4 | TRBV28 | CASSFRGEKLFF
TRBJ2-7 | TRBV27 | CASSLEGGALPSYEQYF
TRBJ2-7 | TRBV18 | CASSTPSAVEEQYF
TRBJ2-1 | TRBV9 | CASSVASGRASYNEQFF
TRBJ1-1 | TRBV28 | CASIYRGQNTEAFF
- | TRBV6-1 | CASSERGQGLPREQYF
TRBJ1-1 | TRBV4-1 | CASSLGQMNTEAFF
TRBJ1-2 | TRBV27 | CASTSTGGSYGYTF
TRBJ2-7 | TRBV28 | CASSGTSAESYEQYF
TRBJ2-7 | TRBV4-2 | CASSQELAGVSNHEQYF
TRBJ1-5 | TRBV30 | CAWRAKGGWGNQPQHF
TRBJ2-7 | TRBV5-1 | CASRRGGAYEQYF
TRBJ2-7 | TRBV10-2 | CASSEPMRDEQYF
TRBJ2-5 | TRBV7-3 | CASSWGGSGETQYF
TRBJ1-4 | TRBV5-1 | CASSNRQGPTNEKLFF